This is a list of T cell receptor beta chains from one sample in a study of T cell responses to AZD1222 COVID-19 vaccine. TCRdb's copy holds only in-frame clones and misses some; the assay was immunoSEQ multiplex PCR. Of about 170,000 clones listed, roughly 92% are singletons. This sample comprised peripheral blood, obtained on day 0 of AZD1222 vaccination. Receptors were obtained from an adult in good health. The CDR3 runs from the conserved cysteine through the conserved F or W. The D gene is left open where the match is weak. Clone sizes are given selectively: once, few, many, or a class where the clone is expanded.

TGTGCCAGCTCACCGGGCGACAGGGGAAATCAGCCCCAGCATTTT	CASSPGDRGNQPQHF	TRBD1	TRBJ1-5	.	TRBV18
TGTGCCAGCAGAGCTACTTGGAATCAGCCCCAGCATTTT	CASRATWNQPQHF	.	TRBJ1-5	.	TRBV27
TGCGCCAGCAGCTTGGGGGGGAGCTCCTACAATGAGCAGTTCTTC	CASSLGGSSYNEQFF	.	TRBJ2-1	.	TRBV5-1
TGTGCCAGCTCACCTGTAGAGGGGAGCTCCTACAATGAGCAGTTCTTC	CASSPVEGSSYNEQFF	.	TRBJ2-1	.	TRBV18
TGTGCCAGCAGAGCGGACAGGGGGCTCTACGAGCAGTACTTC	CASRADRGLYEQYF	TRBD1	TRBJ2-7	.	TRBV2
TGTGCCAGCAGCCGAGCGGTCGGGACTGTGAACACTGAAGCTTTCTTT	CASSRAVGTVNTEAFF	.	TRBJ1-1	.	TRBV3-1/TRBV3-2
TGTGCCAGCTCACCATCGGGCAGGAAGAACACTGAAGCTTTCTTT	CASSPSGRKNTEAFF	.	TRBJ1-1	.	TRBV18
TGTGCCAGTAGTCGGGACAGGGGCGCTCTCTACGAGCAGTACTTC	CASSRDRGALYEQYF	TRBD1	TRBJ2-7	.	TRBV19
TGTGCCAGCAGCCCCAATGCGGGGGTATCTCAAGCTTTCTTT	CASSPNAGVSQAFF	.	TRBJ1-1	.	TRBV7-2
TGCGCCAGCAGCTCCTCGGGTGAGAGGGAGACCCAGTACTTC	CASSSSGERETQYF	.	TRBJ2-5	.	TRBV5-1
TGTGCCAGCAGCTTAACAGGGGGTCAGTACCAAGAGACCCAGTACTTC	CASSLTGGQYQETQYF	TRBD1	TRBJ2-5	.	TRBV6-2/TRBV6-3
TGTGCCAGTAGTACTCGGACAGGGTCCTACAACTATGGCTACACCTTC	CASSTRTGSYNYGYTF	TRBD1	TRBJ1-2	.	TRBV19
TGTGCCAGCAGCCATACTAGCGGGAGCCGGTACAATGAGCAGTTCTTC	CASSHTSGSRYNEQFF	TRBD2	TRBJ2-1	.	TRBV11-2
TGTGCCAGCAGTTTATCGGGACTGACAGGTGCCTATGGCTACACCTTC	CASSLSGLTGAYGYTF	.	TRBJ1-2	.	TRBV27
TGCGCCAGCAGTGAGGGGACAGGGAACACTGAAGCTTTCTTT	CASSEGTGNTEAFF	TRBD1	TRBJ1-1	.	TRBV10-1
TGTGCCAGCAGTGAAGCGCTAGGACAGGGGGACAACACCGGGGAGCTGTTTTTT	CASSEALGQGDNTGELFF	TRBD1	TRBJ2-2	.	TRBV6-1
TGCGCCAGCACTCCACAGGGAGGTAGCACAGATACGCAGTATTTT	CASTPQGGSTDTQYF	.	TRBJ2-3	.	TRBV5-1
TGTGCCAGCGGAACTAGCGGGAGGGCCTGGACCTACAATGAGCAGTTCTTC	CASGTSGRAWTYNEQFF	TRBD2	TRBJ2-1	.	TRBV27
TGTGCCATCGGTGGACCTGAAGCTTTCTTT	CAIGGPEAFF	.	TRBJ1-1	few	TRBV10-3
TGTGCCAGCTCGCCCCGGGACAGGGGCGAGCAGTACTTC	CASSPRDRGEQYF	TRBD1	TRBJ2-7	.	TRBV18
TGTGCCAGCAGCTCGGGTAATGGGGCTAACTATGGCTACACCTTC	CASSSGNGANYGYTF	.	TRBJ1-2	.	TRBV5-4
TGTGCCAGCAGCCATCCACGAGGAGGCTACACCTTC	CASSHPRGGYTF	.	TRBJ1-2	.	TRBV11-3
TGTGCCAGCAGAGTAGTGACCTCTGGAAACACCATATATTTT	CASRVVTSGNTIYF	.	TRBJ1-3	.	TRBV11-2
TGTGCCAGCAGTTCGGAACGGATGAACACTGAAGCTTTCTTT	CASSSERMNTEAFF	.	TRBJ1-1	.	TRBV27
TGTGCCAGTAGTTCAAGCAGGGGGCATGAAAAACTGTTTTTT	CASSSSRGHEKLFF	TRBD1	TRBJ1-4	.	TRBV19
TGTGCCAGCAGTCGGCAGGGACTAGCGGGAGGAACCTACAATGAGCAGTTCTTC	CASSRQGLAGGTYNEQFF	TRBD2	TRBJ2-1	.	TRBV6-4
TGTGCCAGCAGCGTAATGGACAGGGGTAGCTACGAGCAGTACTTC	CASSVMDRGSYEQYF	TRBD1	TRBJ2-7	.	TRBV9
TGTGCCAGTAGTATCACTAGCGGGAGGGTCCACGAGCAGTACTTC	CASSITSGRVHEQYF	TRBD2	TRBJ2-7	.	TRBV19
TGTGCCAGCAGCACTGGACCTCTTACCAGGTCAGAGACCCAGTACTTC	CASSTGPLTRSETQYF	.	TRBJ2-5	.	TRBV7-9
TGCGCCAGCAGCGACCCGGGAGTCCAAGAGACCCAGTACTTC	CASSDPGVQETQYF	.	TRBJ2-5	.	TRBV5-1
TGTGCCATCAGTGAGCCATCAGTCACCCTCCACTTT	CAISEPSVTLHF	.	TRBJ1-6	once	TRBV10-3
TGTGCCAGCAGCTTATCACAGGGGGCGAGGGATGAGCAGTTCTTC	CASSLSQGARDEQFF	TRBD1	TRBJ2-1	.	TRBV7-3
TGTGCCAGCACCAGGGAGCGGGAGAGCACCGGGGAGCTGTTTTTT	CASTRERESTGELFF	TRBD2	TRBJ2-2	once	TRBV9
TGTGCCAGCAGCTTGACAGGGAGGGGCACTGAAGCTTTCTTT	CASSLTGRGTEAFF	TRBD1	TRBJ1-1	.	TRBV7-3
TGTGCCAGCAGTTCCCGGAGATACGAGCAGTACTTC	CASSSRRYEQYF	.	TRBJ2-7	.	TRBV28
TGTGCCAGCAGACAGGGAAACACTGAAGCTTTCTTT	CASRQGNTEAFF	.	TRBJ1-1	.	TRBV28
TGTGCCAGTAGTATAGATTGGCAGGGGCCCTATGGCTACACCTTC	CASSIDWQGPYGYTF	.	TRBJ1-2	few	TRBV19
TGTGCCAGTAGTATACTGACCCAGGGGGCGGGTGATGAGCAGTTCTTC	CASSILTQGAGDEQFF	TRBD1	TRBJ2-1	.	TRBV19
TGTGCCAGCAGCTTATATTCTGACACTGAAGCTTTCTTT	CASSLYSDTEAFF	.	TRBJ1-1	.	TRBV7-2
TGCGCCAGCAGCGAGAGAGGGGCCCCCGGGGAGCTGTTTTTT	CASSERGAPGELFF	.	TRBJ2-2	.	TRBV5-1
TGCAGTGCTTCAACTAATGAAAAACTGTTTTTT	CSASTNEKLFF	.	TRBJ1-4	.	TRBV20-1
TGTGCCAGCAGCCAAGCTAGGGGGGGGCCGGGAGATACGCAGTATTTT	CASSQARGGPGDTQYF	.	TRBJ2-3	.	TRBV4-2
TGCGCCAGCAGCCTTACACCGGGAGCGGGGTTGGGCGAGCAGTTCTTC	CASSLTPGAGLGEQFF	TRBD2	TRBJ2-1	once	TRBV4-3
TGTGCCAGCAGCTGGGACAGGGGGCTGGGCTACACCTTC	CASSWDRGLGYTF	TRBD1	TRBJ1-2	.	TRBV5-8